This is a list of T cell receptor beta chains from one sample in a study. TCRdb re-called the RT-PCR reads through MiXCR, storing one row per CDR3 protein. Among hundreds of thousands of distinct CDR3 sequences listed, over 12% were seen once. Sequences were obtained from memory CD4+ T cells from blood. These receptors all come from a female donor in good health, serving as a healthy control. Both conserved end residues are part of each CDR3. The D gene is left open where the match is weak. The listing skips clone size in some rows; elsewhere it reads once, few, many or a size class.

v_gene	d_gene	abundance	j_gene	CDR3nt	CDR3aa
TRBV12-3/TRBV12-4	-	many	TRBJ1-4	TGTGCCAGCAGTTTATTCACGGCCGAAAAACTGTTTTTT	CASSLFTAEKLFF
TRBV12-3/TRBV12-4	TRBD2	many	TRBJ2-7	TGTGCCAGCAGTTGGGGGGGACTTAGATACGAGCAGTACTTC	CASSWGGLRYEQYF
TRBV5-5	-	many	TRBJ2-5	TGTGCCAGCAGCTTAAGTCAACGGATAGAGACCCAGTACTTC	CASSLSQRIETQYF
TRBV7-2	-	few	TRBJ2-3	TGTGCCAGCAGCTCCCATCAAGATACGCAGTATTTT	CASSSHQDTQYF
TRBV10-3	-	many	TRBJ1-1	TGTGCCATCAGTGAGTTACAGGGCAGTTTGGCTTTCTTT	CAISELQGSLAFF
TRBV5-4	-	-	TRBJ2-5	TGTGCCAGCAGCTTGGGGGGACAAGAGAACCAGTACTTC	CASSLGGQENQYF
TRBV24-1	-	-	TRBJ2-2	TGTGCCACCAGGTCGCACACCGGGGAGCTGTTTTTT	CATRSHTGELFF
TRBV5-6	-	many	TRBJ1-5	TGTGCCAGCAGCAGCGGCGCTAGCAATCAGCCCCAGCATTTT	CASSSGASNQPQHF
TRBV4-1	TRBD2	-	TRBJ2-1	TGCGCCAGCAGCCTAAGGGTACTAGCGGGAGAAGGGTCCTACAATGAGCAGTTCTTC	CASSLRVLAGEGSYNEQFF
TRBV7-9	TRBD1	-	TRBJ1-4	TGTGCCAGCAGCCCTGGGGGAGGGACAGCTAATGAAAAACTGTTTTTT	CASSPGGGTANEKLFF
TRBV5-4	TRBD2	-	TRBJ2-1	TGTGCCAGCAGCCCTCCCGGGGGCGGGGGGGCCTACAATGAGCAGTTCTTC	CASSPPGGGGAYNEQFF
TRBV30	-	-	TRBJ1-1	TGTGCCTGGAGATCCCGTGGGACGGACGCTGAAGCTTTCTTT	CAWRSRGTDAEAFF
TRBV7-8	TRBD1	once	TRBJ2-3	TGTGCCAGCCGGGGGACAGGGAAAGATACGCAGTATTTT	CASRGTGKDTQYF
TRBV28	-	-	TRBJ2-5	TGTGCCAGCAGTCTCCGCCGGCCGGGACAACGGACAAGGGAGACCCAGTACTTC	CASSLRRPGQRTRETQYF
TRBV18	TRBD2	-	TRBJ2-5	TGTGCCAGCTCACGAGGACTAGCGGACCTACAAGAGACCCATTACTTC	CASSRGLADLQETHYF
TRBV6-5	-	few	TRBJ2-1	TGTGCCAGTCGAGGGTTGGGGAATTACAATGAGCAGTTCTTC	CASRGLGNYNEQFF
TRBV7-6	-	few	TRBJ1-2	TGTGCCAGCAGCTTGACAGGTCTTGACTATGGCTACACCTTC	CASSLTGLDYGYTF
TRBV20-1	-	many	TRBJ2-7	TGCAGTGCTGAGGACTCCTTCCTCTACGAGCAGTACTTC	CSAEDSFLYEQYF
TRBV30	-	-	TRBJ2-3	TGTGCCTGGAGCGTGGGGGGAGAGGGAGATACGCAGTATTTT	CAWSVGGEGDTQYF
TRBV6-1	TRBD1	few	TRBJ2-7	TGTGCCAGCAGTTTGGACAGGATAACCTACGAGCAGTACTTC	CASSLDRITYEQYF
TRBV5-8	TRBD1	few	TRBJ2-7	TGTGCCAGCAGCGATCCGGGACAGTCTGACGAGCAGTACTTC	CASSDPGQSDEQYF
TRBV3-1	-	few	TRBJ2-1	TGTGCCAGCAGCAATCTCGTCAATGAGCAGTTCTTC	CASSNLVNEQFF
TRBV4-3	-	-	TRBJ1-5	TGCGCCAGCAGCCAAGATCCCCACAGCAGCTATAGCAATCAGCCCCAGCATTTT	CASSQDPHSSYSNQPQHF
TRBV4-2	-	many	TRBJ2-1	TGTGCCAGCAGCCAAGGGCGACAGCGGCCCTACAATGAGCAGTTCTTC	CASSQGRQRPYNEQFF
TRBV6-2/TRBV6-3	-	few	TRBJ2-7	TGTGCCAGCAGTTACTCGTCAGGGGACACCTACGAGCAGTACTTC	CASSYSSGDTYEQYF
TRBV7-8	-	-	TRBJ1-3	TGTGCCAGCAGAGGGACAAATGGAAACACCATATATTTT	CASRGTNGNTIYF